The sample holds one count of the clone carrying this T cell receptor beta chain. Its antigen is unidentified. This entry belongs to a study of OX40 agonist ivuxolimab in advanced cancers. General study findings and limits: Antigen specificity of clonally expanded peripheral T cells was not established. Low normalized clonal expansion also occurred in some nonresponding patients. Averaged across samples, CD8+ T cells carried more expanded clones than CD4+ did.

The germline gives CDR1 SQVTM, CDR2 ANQGSEA. CDR3 size: 16 residues. With 5 bases clipped from V and 7 bases from J, the junction kept 13 bases outside the gene matches. Some clones are missing from TCRdb's copy, which holds only in-frame ones; the method was immunoSEQ multiplex PCR. The sample contains 60,000 or so clones, 92% of which appear only once. The V call is TRBV29-1, the J call TRBJ2-1; 11 bases are shared with TRBD2. This TCR came from an adult with an advanced solid tumor such as melanoma, head and neck, liver or kidney cancer. The sample consisted of CD4+ or CD8+ T cells sorted from blood, taken in a trial of the OX40 agonist ivuxolimab. CDR3 in amino acids: CSVFGLAGYTENEQFF. DNA for the CDR3: TGCAGCGTTTTCGGACTAGCGGGCTACACAGAGAATGAGCAGTTCTTC.